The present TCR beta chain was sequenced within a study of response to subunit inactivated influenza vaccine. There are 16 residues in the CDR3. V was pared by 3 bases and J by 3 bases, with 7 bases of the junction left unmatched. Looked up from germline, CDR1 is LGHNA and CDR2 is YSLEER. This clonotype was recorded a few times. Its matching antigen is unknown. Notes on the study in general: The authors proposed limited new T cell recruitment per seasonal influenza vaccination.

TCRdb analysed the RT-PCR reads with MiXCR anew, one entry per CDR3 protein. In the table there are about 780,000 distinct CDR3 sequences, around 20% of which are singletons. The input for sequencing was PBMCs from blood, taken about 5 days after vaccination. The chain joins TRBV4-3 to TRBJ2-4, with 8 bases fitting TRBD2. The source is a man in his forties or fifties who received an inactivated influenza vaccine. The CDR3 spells CASSHGGAGGKNIQYF. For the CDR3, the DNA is TGCGCCAGCAGCCATGGGGGGGCGGGAGGCAAAAACATTCAGTACTTC.